These 20 T cell receptor beta chains originate from one sample sequenced in a study of radiation and T cells in renal cell carcinoma. The data were produced by immunoSEQ multiplex PCR, yet TCRdb's version contains in-frame clones alone and is incomplete. The sample lists 60,000 to 75,000 clones; around 80% were seen once. Specified time point: blood 4 weeks post-SBRT, at nephrectomy. Treatment: 15 Gy SBRT to primary tumor, nephrectomy 4 weeks later. The specimen was blood, collected from a patient whose treatment included radiotherapy and nephrectomy. These TCRs come from a man in his 60s with renal cell carcinoma.

The J gene is TRBJ2-1, the V gene TRBV7-8; 9 bases fit TRBD1. The CDR3 loop spans 15 amino acids. CDR1 and CDR2 (germline): SGHVS, FQNEAQ. V dropped 5 bases and J dropped 5; count of bases not matched to a gene: 7. CDR3 sequence reads: CASSLTGGMDNEQFF. DNA of the CDR3: TGTGCCAGCAGCCTGACAGGGGGAATGGACAATGAGCAGTTCTTC. The full variable domain, completed using reference TRBV7-8 and TRBJ2-1, is GAGVSQSPRYKVAKRGQDVALRCDPISGHVSLFWYQQALGQGPEFLTYFQNEAQLDKSGLPSDRFFAERPEGSVSTLKIQRTQQEDSAVYLCASSLTGGMDNEQFFGPGTRLTVL.

This clone was seen just once. As DNA, the CDR3 is TGTGCCAGCAGTAAAAGAAACACCGGGGAGCTGTTTTTT. Residues: CASSKRNTGELFF. The chain couples TRBV6-5 to TRBJ2-2; D not certain. CDR1 is MNHEY and CDR2 is SVGAGI in the germline V gene. The CDR3 loop spans 13 amino acids. With 5 bases removed from V and 2 bases from J, the gap between germline ends came to 6 bases.

V is TRBV19 and J is TRBJ1-3; D perhaps matches TRBD1 (6 bases). Trimming shortened V by 1 base and J by 0 bases, and 22 bases separated the two germline ends. Germline V gives CDR1 LNHDA, CDR2 SQIVND (reference sequence). This CDR3 has 20 residues. The CDR3 DNA is TGTGCCAGTAGTATAGTGGGGCACAGGGTAGAGGACTACTCTGGAAACACCATATATTTT. Amino acids: CASSIVGHRVEDYSGNTIYF.

The chain has TRBV4-2 and TRBJ2-2; a weak D match, TRBD2 (6 bases). V lost 11 bases, J lost 0 bases, and 25 bases lay in between. CDR1 is LGHNA and CDR2 is YNFKEQ in the germline V gene. This CDR3 is 18 amino acids long. The CDR3, as DNA: TGTGCCGCCAGCAAAGGTCGGGAGATAGCGGCGAACACCGGGGAGCTGTTTTTT. Translating gives CAASKGREIAANTGELFF.

The sample holds a few counts of this clone. The chain has TRBV6-4 and TRBJ1-2; 9 nucleotides agree with TRBD1. CDR1 and CDR2 from the germline V gene are MRHNA and SNTAGT. CDR3 length equals 16 residues. Trimming at V came to 6 bases and at J to 3 bases, leaving 11 bases not matched to a gene. The CDR3 coding sequence is TGTGCCAGCAGGGCATCACCGGGACAGGGCGACTATGGCTACACCTTC. It encodes CASRASPGQGDYGYTF.

V usage is TRBV19 and J usage is TRBJ1-5; D is perhaps TRBD1 (5 bases). Trimming shortened V by 5 bases and J by 1 base, and 15 bases separated the two germline ends. The CDR3 loop spans 16 amino acids. Germline V gives CDR1 LNHDA, CDR2 SQIVND (reference sequence). In nucleotides, the CDR3 is TGTGCCAGTAGTGCCATTCAGGGAGGAAGCAATCAGCCCCAGCATTTT. Its translation is CASSAIQGGSNQPQHF.

This clone was detected only once. The CDR3 bases are TGTGCCAGCAGCTTGGAACTAGCGGGGGGGGTTGAGACCCAGTACTTC. Translation: CASSLELAGGVETQYF. V gene TRBV5-4 combines with J gene TRBJ2-5, with 13 positions matching TRBD2. The CDR3 sequence is 16 residues long. CDR1 and CDR2 (germline): SGHNT, YYREEE (reference sequence). V trimming: 0 bases; J trimming: 5 bases; junction bases outside the gene matches: 4.

Comment on this clone: The junction differs from germline at one of its ends, possibly a read error. CDR3 nucleotide sequence: TGTGCCAGCAGTCATAAGAACTCCGGGACAGGACCCCTCTTC. Translation: CASSHKNSGTGPLF. The V and J genes are TRBV11-2 and TRBJ1-2; 8 nucleotides align to TRBD1. CDR3 size: 14 residues. Germline loops: CDR1 SGHAT, CDR2 FQNNGV.

This clone occurred once. The V and J genes are TRBV7-6 and TRBJ2-3; 10 bases are shared with TRBD1. V gave up 4 bases and J gave up 3 bases; unmatched junction bases: 4. Germline V gene lookup returns CDR1 SGHVS and CDR2 FNYEAQ. The CDR3 contains 15 residues. The CDR3 bases are TGTGCCAGCAGCTCCGGGACAGGGGATACAGATACGCAGTATTTT. Its protein is CASSSGTGDTDTQYF.

This chain connects TRBV7-3 to TRBJ2-5, with 7 positions matching TRBD2. Germline CDR1 and CDR2: SGHTA and FQGTGA. After removal of 1 base from V and 4 bases from J, the junction contained 0 bases not matched to a gene. The CDR3 is made up of 13 amino acids. The CDR3 is CASSLREGETQYF. The CDR3 nucleotides read TGTGCCAGCAGCTTAAGGGAGGGAGAGACCCAGTACTTC.

The J gene is TRBJ1-3, the V gene TRBV30, with a possible D match to TRBD1 (5 bases). CDR1 and CDR2 from the germline V gene are GTSNPN and SVGIG (reference sequence). The CDR3 consists of 16 residues. Trimming cost V 0 bases and J 0 bases, with 12 bases left between them. This CDR3 is CAWSVRDGASGNTIYF. The CDR3 DNA follows: TGTGCCTGGAGTGTTAGGGACGGCGCCTCTGGAAACACCATATATTTT.

This clone was found a few times. This chain connects TRBV19 to TRBJ2-3; D is ambiguous. There are 14 residues in the CDR3. Trimming left V 7 bases short and J 1 base short, with 12 bases between. Germline CDR1 reads LNHDA; CDR2 reads SQIVND (reference sequence). CDR3: CASTSLVGTDTQYF. The DNA of the CDR3 is TGTGCCAGTACCTCTCTGGTGGGCACAGATACGCAGTATTTT.

The rearrangement uses TRBV30 and TRBJ2-3; tentative D call: TRBD2 (6 bases). V was cut by 5 bases and J by 6 bases, with 15 bases left in between. This CDR3 is built from 13 residues. Germline V gives CDR1 GTSNPN, CDR2 SVGIG (reference sequence). The CDR3 nucleotides are TGTGCCTGGGGCCCCCGGGGGTTGGATACGCAGTATTTT. It translates to CAWGPRGLDTQYF.

The chain uses TRBV15 and TRBJ2-1; D gene ambiguous. The ends were cut back, 0 bases at V and 4 bases at J, with 10 bases in the middle. CDR1 is LNHNV, CDR2 YYDKDF, per germline (reference sequence). The CDR3 spans 15 residues. The CDR3 sequence is CATSRDAAGYNEQFF. CDR3 DNA sequence: TGTGCCACCAGCAGAGATGCAGCTGGGTACAATGAGCAGTTCTTC.

The CDR3: CSVTKRSSYNEQFF. The CDR3 bases are TGCAGCGTTACGAAGCGGAGCTCCTACAATGAGCAGTTCTTC. The J gene is TRBJ2-1, the V gene TRBV29-1, with D maybe TRBD2 (5 bases). V lost 5 bases and J 0 bases, leaving 11 bases between the germline ends. This CDR3 has 14 residues. Germline CDR1 and CDR2: SQVTM and ANQGSEA.

V gene TRBV18 combines with J gene TRBJ1-3; perhaps TRBD1 as D (5 bases). V shed 3 bases and J shed 0 bases, with 12 bases lying between them. Looked up from germline, CDR1 is KGHSH and CDR2 is LQKENI. The CDR3 loop spans 16 amino acids. CDR3 bases: TGTGCCAGCTCACCCGGGACTGCAAGCTCTGGAAACACCATATATTTT. Translated: CASSPGTASSGNTIYF.

V is TRBV6-5 and J is TRBJ2-1, with 9 bases aligning to TRBD1. Germline CDR1 reads MNHEY; CDR2 reads SVGAGI. CDR3 length equals 11 residues. The trim removed 10 bases at V and 7 bases at J, leaving 2 bases unmatched. Here the CDR3 reads CATGQGNEQFF. CDR3 in DNA: TGTGCCACGGGACAGGGAAATGAGCAGTTCTTC.

The chain couples TRBV11-3 to TRBJ2-3; D gene ambiguous. Germline V CDR1 and CDR2: SGHNT, YENEEA. V lost 0 bases and J lost 5, with 3 bases in between. The CDR3 is made up of 12 amino acids. Here the CDR3 DNA reads TGTGCCAGCAGCTTAGAGGTAGATACGCAGTATTTT. Its translation: CASSLEVDTQYF.

This chain links TRBV5-4 with TRBJ2-7; 9 bases line up with TRBD1. The CDR3 spans 15 residues. Germline V gives CDR1 SGHNT, CDR2 YYREEE (reference sequence). V shed 2 bases, J shed 6 bases, and the junction held 9 bases outside the gene matches. CDR3 amino acids: CASSFGRQGDSEQYF. CDR3 nucleotide sequence: TGTGCCAGCAGCTTTGGAAGACAGGGGGATAGCGAGCAGTACTTC.

This chain joins TRBV7-7 and TRBJ2-5, with a weak D call TRBD2 (6 bases). Trimming took off 1 base at V and 5 bases at J, with 14 bases between the two ends. The CDR3 is 15 residues long. From germline, CDR1 is SSHAT and CDR2 FNYEAQ (reference sequence). CDR3 amino acids: CASSLGGGAMETQYF. For the CDR3, the DNA is TGTGCCAGCAGCTTAGGGGGAGGCGCGATGGAGACCCAGTACTTC. The variable domain in full, with the rest retrieved from reference TRBV7-7 and TRBJ2-5, is GAGVSQSPRYKVTKRGQDVTLRCDPISSHATLYWYQQALGQGPEFLTYFNYEAQPDKSGLPSDRFSAERPEGSISTLTIQRTEQRDSAMYRCASSLGGGAMETQYFGPGTRLLVL.